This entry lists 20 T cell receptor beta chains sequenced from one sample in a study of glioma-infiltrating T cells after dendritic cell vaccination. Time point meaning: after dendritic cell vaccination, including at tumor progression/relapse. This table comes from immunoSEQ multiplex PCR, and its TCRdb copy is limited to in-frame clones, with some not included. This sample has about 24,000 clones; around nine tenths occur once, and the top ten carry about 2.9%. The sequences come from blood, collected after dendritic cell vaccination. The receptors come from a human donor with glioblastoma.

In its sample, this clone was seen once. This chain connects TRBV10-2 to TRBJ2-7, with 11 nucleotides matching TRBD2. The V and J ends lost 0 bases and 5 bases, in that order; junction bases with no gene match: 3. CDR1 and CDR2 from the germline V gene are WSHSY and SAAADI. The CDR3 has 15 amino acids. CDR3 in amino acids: CASSESLAGDDEQYF. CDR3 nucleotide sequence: TGCGCCAGCAGTGAGTCACTAGCGGGGGACGACGAGCAGTACTTC.

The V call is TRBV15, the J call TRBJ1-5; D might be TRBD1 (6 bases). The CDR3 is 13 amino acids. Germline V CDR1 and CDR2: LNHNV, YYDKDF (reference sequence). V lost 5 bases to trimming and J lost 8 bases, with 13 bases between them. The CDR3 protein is CATSGQFEEPQHF. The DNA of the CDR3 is TGTGCCACCAGCGGACAGTTCGAGGAGCCCCAGCATTTT.

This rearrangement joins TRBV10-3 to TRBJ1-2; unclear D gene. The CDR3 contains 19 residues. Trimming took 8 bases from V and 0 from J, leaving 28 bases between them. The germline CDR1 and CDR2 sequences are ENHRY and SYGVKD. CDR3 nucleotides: TGTGCCATCGGAAGTGGAGAGCTTACGAAGTCACGAACTAACTATGGCTACACCTTC. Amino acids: CAIGSGELTKSRTNYGYTF.

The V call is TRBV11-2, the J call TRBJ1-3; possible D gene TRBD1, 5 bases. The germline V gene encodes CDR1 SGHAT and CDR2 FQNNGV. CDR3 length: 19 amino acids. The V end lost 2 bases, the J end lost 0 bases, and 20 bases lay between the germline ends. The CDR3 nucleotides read TGTGCCAGCAGCTTAAACAGGCTACAACCCCCGAGCTCTGGAAACACCATATATTTT. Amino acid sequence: CASSLNRLQPPSSGNTIYF.

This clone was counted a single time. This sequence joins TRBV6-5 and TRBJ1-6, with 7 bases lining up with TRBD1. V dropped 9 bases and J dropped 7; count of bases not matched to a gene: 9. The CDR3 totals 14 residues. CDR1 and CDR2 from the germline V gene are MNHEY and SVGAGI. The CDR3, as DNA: TGTGCCAGTCAATCGGGGACAGAAAATTCACCCCTCCACTTT. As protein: CASQSGTENSPLHF.

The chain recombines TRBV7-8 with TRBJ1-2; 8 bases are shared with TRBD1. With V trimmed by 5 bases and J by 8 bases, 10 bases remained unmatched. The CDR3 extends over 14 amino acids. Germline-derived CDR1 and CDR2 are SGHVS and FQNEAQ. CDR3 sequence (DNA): TGTGCCAGCAGCCAGCGACAGGGGATGGGCGGCTACACCTTC. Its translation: CASSQRQGMGGYTF.

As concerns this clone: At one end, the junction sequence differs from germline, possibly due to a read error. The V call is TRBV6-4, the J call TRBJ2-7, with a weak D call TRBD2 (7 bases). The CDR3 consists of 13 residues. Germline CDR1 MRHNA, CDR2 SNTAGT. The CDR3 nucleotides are TGTGCCAGCAGTGACACGGGGGGCTACGCGCAGTACTTC. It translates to CASSDTGGYAQYF.

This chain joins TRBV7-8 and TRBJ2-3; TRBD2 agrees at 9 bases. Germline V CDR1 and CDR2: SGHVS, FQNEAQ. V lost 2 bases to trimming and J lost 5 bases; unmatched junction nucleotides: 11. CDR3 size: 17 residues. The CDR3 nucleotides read TGTGCCAGCAGCTTATTGGGCTCAGCGGGGGGTGGAGATACGCAGTATTTT. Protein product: CASSLLGSAGGGDTQYF.

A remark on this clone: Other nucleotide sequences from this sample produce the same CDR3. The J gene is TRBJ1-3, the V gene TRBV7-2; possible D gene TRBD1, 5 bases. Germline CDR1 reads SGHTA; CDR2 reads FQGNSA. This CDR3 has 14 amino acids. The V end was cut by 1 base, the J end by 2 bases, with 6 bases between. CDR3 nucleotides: TGTGCCAGCAGCTTAGGCAGGGCTGGAAACACCATATATTTT. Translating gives CASSLGRAGNTIYF.

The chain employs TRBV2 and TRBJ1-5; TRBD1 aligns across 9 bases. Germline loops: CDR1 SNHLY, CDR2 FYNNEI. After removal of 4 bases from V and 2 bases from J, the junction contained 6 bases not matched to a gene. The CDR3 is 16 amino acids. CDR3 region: CASSGDRGEGNQPQHF. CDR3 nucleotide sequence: TGTGCCAGCAGTGGCGACAGGGGGGAAGGCAATCAGCCCCAGCATTTT.

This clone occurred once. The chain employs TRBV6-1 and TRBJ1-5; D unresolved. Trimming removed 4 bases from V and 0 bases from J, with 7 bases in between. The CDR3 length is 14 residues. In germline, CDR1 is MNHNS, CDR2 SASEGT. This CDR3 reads CASSGVFSNQPQHF. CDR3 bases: TGTGCCAGCAGTGGAGTCTTTAGCAATCAGCCCCAGCATTTT.

The CDR3 protein is CASKTETGTNTGELFF. CDR3 bases: TGCGCCAGCAAAACGGAGACAGGGACGAACACCGGGGAGCTGTTTTTT. V is TRBV5-1 and J is TRBJ2-2, with TRBD1 matching 7 bases. V shed 6 bases, J shed 0 bases, and the junction held 8 bases outside the gene matches. This CDR3 comprises 16 residues. Germline V gives CDR1 SGHRS, CDR2 YFSETQ. The entire variable domain, with the rest obtained from reference TRBV5-1 and TRBJ2-2, is as follows: KAGVTQTPRYLIKTRGQQVTLSCSPISGHRSVSWYQQTPGQGLQFLFEYFSETQRNKGNFPGRFSGRQFSNSRSEMNVSTLELGDSALYLCASKTETGTNTGELFFGEGSRLTVL.

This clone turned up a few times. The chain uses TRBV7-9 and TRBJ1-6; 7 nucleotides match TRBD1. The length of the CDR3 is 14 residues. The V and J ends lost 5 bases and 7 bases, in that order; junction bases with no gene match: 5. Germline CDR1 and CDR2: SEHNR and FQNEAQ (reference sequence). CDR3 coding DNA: TGTGCCAGCAGCCCGCGACAGGGAAATTCACCCCTCCACTTT. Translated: CASSPRQGNSPLHF.

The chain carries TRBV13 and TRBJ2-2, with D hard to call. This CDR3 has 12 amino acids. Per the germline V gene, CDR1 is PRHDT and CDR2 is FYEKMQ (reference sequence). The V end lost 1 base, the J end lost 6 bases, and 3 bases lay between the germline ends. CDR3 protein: CASSLAAGELFF. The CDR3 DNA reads TGTGCCAGCAGCTTAGCAGCCGGGGAGCTGTTTTTT.

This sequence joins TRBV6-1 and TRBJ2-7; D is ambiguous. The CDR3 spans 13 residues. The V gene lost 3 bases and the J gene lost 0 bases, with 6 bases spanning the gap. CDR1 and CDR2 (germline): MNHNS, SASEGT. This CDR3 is CASSDNNSYEQYF. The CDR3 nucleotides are TGTGCCAGCAGTGATAACAACTCCTACGAGCAGTACTTC.

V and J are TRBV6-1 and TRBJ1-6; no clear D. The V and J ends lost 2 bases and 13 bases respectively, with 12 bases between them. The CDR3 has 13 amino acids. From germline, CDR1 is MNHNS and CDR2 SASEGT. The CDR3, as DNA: TGTGCCAGCAGTGAACGGTTTTTACAGCCCCTCCACTTT. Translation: CASSERFLQPLHF.

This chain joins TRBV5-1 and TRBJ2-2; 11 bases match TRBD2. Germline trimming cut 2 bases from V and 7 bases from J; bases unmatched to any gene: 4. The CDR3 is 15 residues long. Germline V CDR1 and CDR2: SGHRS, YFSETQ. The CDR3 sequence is CASSFETSGVGELFF. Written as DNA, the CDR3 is TGCGCCAGCAGCTTTGAGACTAGCGGGGTCGGGGAGCTGTTTTTT. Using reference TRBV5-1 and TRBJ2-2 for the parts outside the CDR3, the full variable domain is KAGVTQTPRYLIKTRGQQVTLSCSPISGHRSVSWYQQTPGQGLQFLFEYFSETQRNKGNFPGRFSGRQFSNSRSEMNVSTLELGDSALYLCASSFETSGVGELFFGEGSRLTVL.

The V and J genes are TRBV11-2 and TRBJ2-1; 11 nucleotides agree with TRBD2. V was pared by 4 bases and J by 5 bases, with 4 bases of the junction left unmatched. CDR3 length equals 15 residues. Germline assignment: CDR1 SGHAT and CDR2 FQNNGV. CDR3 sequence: CASSYTSGGNNEQFF. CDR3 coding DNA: TGTGCCAGCAGCTACACTAGCGGGGGTAACAATGAGCAGTTCTTC.

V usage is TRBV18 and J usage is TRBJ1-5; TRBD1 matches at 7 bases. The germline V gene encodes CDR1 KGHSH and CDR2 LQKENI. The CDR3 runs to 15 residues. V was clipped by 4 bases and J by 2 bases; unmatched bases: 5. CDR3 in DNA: TGTGCCAGCTCACTGGACAGGCTAGGCAATCAGCCCCAGCATTTT. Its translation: CASSLDRLGNQPQHF.

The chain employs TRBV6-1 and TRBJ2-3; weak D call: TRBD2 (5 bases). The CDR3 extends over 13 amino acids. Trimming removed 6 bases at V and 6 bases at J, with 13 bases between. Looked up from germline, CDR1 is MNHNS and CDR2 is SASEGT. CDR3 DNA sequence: TGTGCCAGCAGGATGAGCGGAAGGGATACGCAGTATTTT. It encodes CASRMSGRDTQYF.